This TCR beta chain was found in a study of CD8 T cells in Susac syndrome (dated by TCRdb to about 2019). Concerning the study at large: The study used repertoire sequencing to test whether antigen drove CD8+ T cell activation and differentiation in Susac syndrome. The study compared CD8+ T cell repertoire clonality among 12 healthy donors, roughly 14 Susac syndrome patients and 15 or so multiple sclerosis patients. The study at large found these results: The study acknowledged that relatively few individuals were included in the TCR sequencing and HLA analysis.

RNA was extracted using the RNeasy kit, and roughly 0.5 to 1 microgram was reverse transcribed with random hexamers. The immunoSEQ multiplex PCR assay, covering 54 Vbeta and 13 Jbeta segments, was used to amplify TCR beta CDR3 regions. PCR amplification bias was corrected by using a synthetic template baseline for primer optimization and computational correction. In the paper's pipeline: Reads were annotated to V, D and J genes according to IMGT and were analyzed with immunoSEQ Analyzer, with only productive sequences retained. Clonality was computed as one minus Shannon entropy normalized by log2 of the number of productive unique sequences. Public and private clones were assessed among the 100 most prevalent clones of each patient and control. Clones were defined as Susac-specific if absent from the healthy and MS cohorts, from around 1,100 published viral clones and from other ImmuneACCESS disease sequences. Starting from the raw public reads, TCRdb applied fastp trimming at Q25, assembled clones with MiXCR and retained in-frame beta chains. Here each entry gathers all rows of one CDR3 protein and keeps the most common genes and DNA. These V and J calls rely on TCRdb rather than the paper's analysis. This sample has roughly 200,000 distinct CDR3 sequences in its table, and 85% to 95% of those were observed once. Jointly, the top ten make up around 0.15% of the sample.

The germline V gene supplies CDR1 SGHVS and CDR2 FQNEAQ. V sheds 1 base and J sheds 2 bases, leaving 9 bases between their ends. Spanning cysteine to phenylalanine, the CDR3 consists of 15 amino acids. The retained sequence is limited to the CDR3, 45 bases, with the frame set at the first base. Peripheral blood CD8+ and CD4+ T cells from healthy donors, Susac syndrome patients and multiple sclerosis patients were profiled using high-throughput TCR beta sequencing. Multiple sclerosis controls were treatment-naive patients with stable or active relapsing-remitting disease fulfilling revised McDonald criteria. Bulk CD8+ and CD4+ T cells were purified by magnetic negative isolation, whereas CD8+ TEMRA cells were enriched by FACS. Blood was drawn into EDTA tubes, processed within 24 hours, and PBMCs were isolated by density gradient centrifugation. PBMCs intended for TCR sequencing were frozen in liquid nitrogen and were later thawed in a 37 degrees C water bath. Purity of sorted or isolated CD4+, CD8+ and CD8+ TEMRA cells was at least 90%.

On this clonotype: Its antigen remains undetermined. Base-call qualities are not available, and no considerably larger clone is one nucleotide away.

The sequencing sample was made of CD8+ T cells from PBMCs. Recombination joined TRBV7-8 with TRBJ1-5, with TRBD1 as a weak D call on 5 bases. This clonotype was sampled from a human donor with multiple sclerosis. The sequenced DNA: TGTGCCAGCAGCTTAGGGGGGATAGGCAATCAGCCCCAGCATTTT. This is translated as CASSLGGIGNQPQHF.